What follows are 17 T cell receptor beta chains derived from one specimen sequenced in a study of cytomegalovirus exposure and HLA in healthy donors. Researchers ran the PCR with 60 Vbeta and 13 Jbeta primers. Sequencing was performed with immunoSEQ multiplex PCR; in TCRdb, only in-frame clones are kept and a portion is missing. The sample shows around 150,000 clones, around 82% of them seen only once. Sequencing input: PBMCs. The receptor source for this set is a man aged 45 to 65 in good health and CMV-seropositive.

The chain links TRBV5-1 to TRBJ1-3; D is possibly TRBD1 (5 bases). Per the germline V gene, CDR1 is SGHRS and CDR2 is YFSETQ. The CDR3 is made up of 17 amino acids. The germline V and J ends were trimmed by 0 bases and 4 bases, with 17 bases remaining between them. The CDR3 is CASSLANSQGGGNTIYF. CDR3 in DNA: TGCGCCAGCAGCTTGGCCAACAGCCAGGGTGGGGGAAACACCATATATTTT.

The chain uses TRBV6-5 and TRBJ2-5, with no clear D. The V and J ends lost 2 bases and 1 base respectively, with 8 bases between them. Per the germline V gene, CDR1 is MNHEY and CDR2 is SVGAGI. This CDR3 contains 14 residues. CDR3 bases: TGTGCCAGCAGTTACCGCGGATCCCAAGAGACCCAGTACTTC. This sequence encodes CASSYRGSQETQYF.

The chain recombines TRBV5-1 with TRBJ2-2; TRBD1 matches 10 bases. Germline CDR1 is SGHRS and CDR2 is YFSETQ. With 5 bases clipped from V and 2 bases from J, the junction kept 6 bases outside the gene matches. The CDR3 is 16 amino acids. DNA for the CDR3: TGCGCCAGCAGTAGCGGGACAGGGGTTAACACCGGGGAGCTGTTTTTT. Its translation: CASSSGTGVNTGELFF. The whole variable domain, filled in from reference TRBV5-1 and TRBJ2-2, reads KAGVTQTPRYLIKTRGQQVTLSCSPISGHRSVSWYQQTPGQGLQFLFEYFSETQRNKGNFPGRFSGRQFSNSRSEMNVSTLELGDSALYLCASSSGTGVNTGELFFGEGSRLTVL.

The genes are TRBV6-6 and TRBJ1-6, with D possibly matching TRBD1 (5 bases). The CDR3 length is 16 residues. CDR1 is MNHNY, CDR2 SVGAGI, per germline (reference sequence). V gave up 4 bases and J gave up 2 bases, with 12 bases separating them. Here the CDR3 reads CASSSGTFPYNSPLHF. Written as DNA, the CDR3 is TGTGCCAGCAGTTCCGGGACTTTTCCCTATAATTCACCCCTCCACTTT.

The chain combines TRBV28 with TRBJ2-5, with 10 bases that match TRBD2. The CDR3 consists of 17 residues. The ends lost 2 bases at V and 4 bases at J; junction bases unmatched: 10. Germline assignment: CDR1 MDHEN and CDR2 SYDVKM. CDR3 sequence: CASSLSLVRTSGETQYF. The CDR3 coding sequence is TGTGCCAGCAGTTTAAGCCTTGTCCGGACTAGCGGAGAGACCCAGTACTTC.

The DNA of the CDR3 is TGTGCCAGCAGCCCGGGACTAGGGGGGTATGAGCAGTTCTTC. It is translated as CASSPGLGGYEQFF. The chain combines TRBV6-5 with TRBJ2-1; 8 positions agree with TRBD2. The junction had 9 bases not matched to a gene; V was cut back by 6 bases and J by 8 bases. Germline values: CDR1 MNHEY, CDR2 SVGAGI. The CDR3 is 14 residues long.

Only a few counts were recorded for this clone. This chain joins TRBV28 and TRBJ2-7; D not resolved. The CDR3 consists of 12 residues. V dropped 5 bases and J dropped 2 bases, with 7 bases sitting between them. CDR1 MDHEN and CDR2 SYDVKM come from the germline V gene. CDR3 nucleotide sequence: TGTGCCAGCAGTCGACTCGCCTACGAGCAGTACTTC. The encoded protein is CASSRLAYEQYF.

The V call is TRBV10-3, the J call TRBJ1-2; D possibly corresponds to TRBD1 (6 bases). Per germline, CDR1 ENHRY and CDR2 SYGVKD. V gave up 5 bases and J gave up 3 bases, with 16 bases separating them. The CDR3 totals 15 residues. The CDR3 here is CAISPWGGEDYGYTF. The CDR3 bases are TGTGCCATCAGTCCCTGGGGGGGCGAGGACTATGGCTACACCTTC.

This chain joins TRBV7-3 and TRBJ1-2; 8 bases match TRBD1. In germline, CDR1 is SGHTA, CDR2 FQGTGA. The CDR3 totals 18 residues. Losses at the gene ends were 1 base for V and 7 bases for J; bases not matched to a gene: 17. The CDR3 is CASSLKSAGGVGVSGYTF. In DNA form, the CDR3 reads TGTGCCAGCAGCTTAAAATCGGCAGGGGGCGTGGGAGTGAGTGGCTACACCTTC.

CDR3 in DNA: TGTGCCAGCAGCTTGGAAGGCGGGGGCACTGAAGCTTTCTTT. It is translated as CASSLEGGGTEAFF. The chain is built from TRBV5-5 and TRBJ1-1; a possible D gene is TRBD1 (5 bases). The V gene's germline CDR1 is SGHKS and CDR2 YYEKEE (reference sequence). V lost 0 bases, J lost 4 bases, and 10 bases lay in between. The CDR3 has 14 amino acids. The full variable domain, rest sourced from reference TRBV5-5 and TRBJ1-1, is DAGVTQSPTHLIKTRGQQVTLRCSPISGHKSVSWYQQVLGQGPQFIFQYYEKEERGRGNFPDRFSARQFPNYSSELNVNALLLGDSALYLCASSLEGGGTEAFFGQGTRLTVV.

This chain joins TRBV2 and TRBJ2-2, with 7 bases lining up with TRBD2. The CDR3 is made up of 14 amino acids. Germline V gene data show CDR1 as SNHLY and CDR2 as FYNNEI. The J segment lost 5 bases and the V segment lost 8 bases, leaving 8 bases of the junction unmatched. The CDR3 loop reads CASRWEGQTGELFF. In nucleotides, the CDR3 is TGTGCCAGCCGGTGGGAGGGCCAGACCGGGGAGCTGTTTTTT. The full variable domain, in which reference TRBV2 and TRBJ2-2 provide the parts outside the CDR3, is EPEVTQTPSHQVTQMGQEVILRCVPISNHLYFYWYRQILGQKVEFLVSFYNNEISEKSEIFDDQFSVERPDGSNFTLKIRSTKLEDSAMYFCASRWEGQTGELFFGEGSRLTVL.

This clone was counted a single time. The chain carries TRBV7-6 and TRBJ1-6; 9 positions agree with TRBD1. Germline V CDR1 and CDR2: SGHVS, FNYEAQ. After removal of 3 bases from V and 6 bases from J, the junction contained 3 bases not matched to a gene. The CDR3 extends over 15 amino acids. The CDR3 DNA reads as TGTGCCAGCAGCTTCGGACAGGGGCCTAATTCACCCCTCCACTTT. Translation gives CASSFGQGPNSPLHF. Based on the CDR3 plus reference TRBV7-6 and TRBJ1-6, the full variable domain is GAGVSQSPRYKVTKRGQDVALRCDPISGHVSLYWYRQALGQGPEFLTYFNYEAQQDKSGLPNDRFSAERPEGSISTLTIQRTEQRDSAMYRCASSFGQGPNSPLHFGNGTRLTVT.

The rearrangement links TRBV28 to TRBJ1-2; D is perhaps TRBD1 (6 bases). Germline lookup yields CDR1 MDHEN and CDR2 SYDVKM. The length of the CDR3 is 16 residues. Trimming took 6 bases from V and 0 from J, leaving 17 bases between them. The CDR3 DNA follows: TGTGCCAGCAGCAGATATCCTCGGGACACTAACTATGGCTACACCTTC. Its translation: CASSRYPRDTNYGYTF.

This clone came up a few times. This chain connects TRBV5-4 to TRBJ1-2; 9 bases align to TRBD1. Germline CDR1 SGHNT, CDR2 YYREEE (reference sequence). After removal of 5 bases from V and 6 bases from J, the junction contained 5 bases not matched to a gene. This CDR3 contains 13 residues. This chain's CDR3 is CASSVDRGNGYTF. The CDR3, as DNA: TGTGCCAGCAGTGTTGACAGGGGGAATGGCTACACCTTC.

Here the CDR3 reads CASSQVGSGGAGTEQFF. The DNA for the CDR3 is TGTGCCAGCAGCCAAGTCGGTAGCGGGGGGGCGGGGACTGAGCAGTTCTTC. J is TRBJ2-1 and V is TRBV4-2; the match to TRBD2 covers 11 bases. Unmatched junction bases numbered 11, after V lost 1 base and J lost 9 bases. The CDR3 totals 17 residues. Germline CDR1 LGHNA, CDR2 YNFKEQ.

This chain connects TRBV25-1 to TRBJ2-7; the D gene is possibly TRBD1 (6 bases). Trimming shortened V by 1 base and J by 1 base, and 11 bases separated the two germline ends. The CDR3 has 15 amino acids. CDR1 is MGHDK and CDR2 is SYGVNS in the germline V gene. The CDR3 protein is CASSELPGHSYEQYF. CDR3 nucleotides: TGTGCCAGCAGTGAATTACCGGGACATTCCTACGAGCAGTACTTC.

The CDR3 region is CASSSKPGQPQHF. For the CDR3, the DNA is TGTGCCAGCAGCTCTAAACCAGGTCAGCCCCAGCATTTT. This chain links TRBV7-3 with TRBJ1-5; D call uncertain. V dropped 4 bases and J dropped 6 bases, with 10 bases sitting between them. The CDR3 runs 13 residues. Germline V gene sequence: CDR1 SGHTA, CDR2 FQGTGA.